The clone carrying this T cell receptor beta chain was detected many times. The V end lost 6 bases, the J end lost 7 bases, and 18 bases lay between the germline ends. The CDR3 runs 15 residues. The record originates from a study of neurological immune-mediated disorders. Using its own MiXCR run on the 5' RACE reads, TCRdb lists one record per CDR3 protein. Of about 50,000 distinct CDR3 sequences listed, 1.9% were seen once; the top ten hold under 2.5%. The receptor's source is a woman aged 40 to 50 with multiple sclerosis. The rearrangement links TRBV12-3 or TRBV12-4 to TRBJ2-2; D remains unclear. The sequenced material came from PBMCs. CDR3 DNA sequence: TGTGCCAGCAGCCCCCTTGGCTCAACCAGCGGGGAGCTGTTTTTT. Protein product: CASSPLGSTSGELFF.